The T cell receptor (beta chain) described here comes from a study of blood T cell repertoires in COVID-19. V was shortened by 6 bases and J by 3 bases, with 12 bases between the two germline ends. The CDR3 has 14 residues. Germline CDR1 MDHEN, CDR2 SYDVKM. This clone showed up just once. Original processing methods: Estimates of nucleated cell counts were drawn from the amplification of reference gene primers. Generated by immunoSEQ multiplex PCR, the TCRdb table keeps only in-frame clones and is missing some. The V and J calls and the clone size are those of that table, but D and trimming were determined from the DNA. The sample consists of about 130,000 clones, approximately 86% of them appearing once.

The sequenced sample was peripheral blood. This TCR came from a woman aged 45-65 years who had recovered from COVID-19. V gene TRBV28 combines with J gene TRBJ1-5; D is perhaps TRBD1 (6 bases). CDR3 region: CASRRTAFNQPQHF. CDR3 DNA: TGTGCCAGCAGACGGACAGCTTTCAATCAGCCCCAGCATTTT.